The 11 T cell receptor beta chains given below trace back to one sample, sequenced in a study of cytomegalovirus exposure and HLA in healthy donors (TCRdb year 2017). Library prep was done by the immunoSEQ multiplex PCR assay. For the multiplex PCR, a mixture combining 60 forward primers for TCR Vbeta segments and 13 reverse primers for TCR Jbeta segments was used. TCRdb stores this immuneACCESS table with in-frame sequences only. Part of the clones is absent; in the studies checked, under half of the shortfall reflects unresolved V genes, and no reason is known for the rest. The sample table lists roughly 180,000 clones, 84% of them with a count of one. Of the sample, 1% is held by the ten largest clones. The source material was PBMCs. The receptors were gathered from a man in his thirties or forties in good health and CMV-seronegative.

This rearrangement joins TRBV27 to TRBJ2-7; TRBD2 agrees at 8 bases. Germline CDR1 MNHEY, CDR2 SMNVEV (reference sequence). This CDR3 has 16 amino acids. V was clipped by 4 bases and J by 0 bases; unmatched bases: 8. The CDR3 reads CASSSSAGALSYEQYF. The CDR3 nucleotides read TGTGCCAGCAGTTCTTCAGCGGGAGCACTCTCCTACGAGCAGTACTTC.

The chain is built from TRBV2 and TRBJ2-7; 8 bases align to TRBD1. The CDR3 runs to 14 residues. Per the germline V gene, CDR1 is SNHLY and CDR2 is FYNNEI. J gave up 1 base and V 5 bases, and 4 bases lay outside the gene matches. In DNA, the CDR3 is TGTGCCAGCAGTAGGACAGGGTTTTCCTACGAGCAGTACTTC. Translated, it gives CASSRTGFSYEQYF.

V usage is TRBV5-6 and J usage is TRBJ2-5; D unclear. This CDR3 is built from 12 residues. CDR1 and CDR2 (germline): SGHDT, YYEEEE. V shed 4 bases and J shed 6 bases, with 10 bases lying between them. CDR3 in amino acids: CASSPFTQTQYF. The CDR3 DNA sequence: TGTGCCAGCAGCCCATTCACTCAGACCCAGTACTTC.

J is TRBJ2-5 and V is TRBV5-5; D is perhaps TRBD2 (6 bases). CDR3 size: 15 residues. Trimming pared 0 bases from V and 7 bases from J, leaving 16 bases between. Germline V gene lookup returns CDR1 SGHKS and CDR2 YYEKEE (reference sequence). The CDR3 DNA reads as TGTGCCAGCAGCTTGGGGGACTTATTGGCGGGGACCCAGTACTTC. It yields the protein CASSLGDLLAGTQYF.

V and J are TRBV6-1 and TRBJ2-7; 7 nucleotides match TRBD1. V shed 4 bases and J 5 bases; nucleotides not matched to a gene: 8. The CDR3 has 14 amino acids. Looked up from germline, CDR1 is MNHNS and CDR2 is SASEGT. CDR3 amino acids: CASSANRGVHEQYF. The CDR3 coding sequence is TGTGCCAGCAGTGCTAACAGGGGAGTCCACGAGCAGTACTTC.

V and J are TRBV11-2 and TRBJ2-7; D remains ambiguous. The CDR3 length is 11 residues. Germline CDR1 and CDR2: SGHAT and FQNNGV. The V gene lost 1 base and the J gene lost 6 bases, with 4 bases spanning the gap. This CDR3 reads CASSLVAEQYF. CDR3 DNA sequence: TGTGCCAGCAGCTTAGTAGCCGAGCAGTACTTC.

The gene calls are TRBV6-6 and TRBJ1-4; a possible D gene is TRBD1 (5 bases). CDR1 is MNHNY and CDR2 is SVGAGI in the germline V gene (reference sequence). The CDR3 contains 13 residues. The V end lost 7 bases, the J end lost 6 bases, and 12 bases lay between the germline ends. The CDR3 DNA follows: TGTGCCAGCAAGCGGGGCGATTATGAAAAACTGTTTTTT. Protein: CASKRGDYEKLFF.

The chain links TRBV5-1 to TRBJ2-1; TRBD1 matches 12 bases. The CDR3 has 18 amino acids. The J segment lost 6 bases and the V segment lost 0 bases, leaving 10 bases of the junction unmatched. The germline CDR1 and CDR2 sequences are SGHRS and YFSETQ. Here the CDR3 DNA reads TGCGCCAGCAGCTTGGTACTTCCGGGACAGGGGGCGTCCAATGAGCAGTTCTTC. Translating it yields CASSLVLPGQGASNEQFF.

The V call is TRBV28, the J call TRBJ2-7, with 12 bases identical to TRBD2. V lost 2 bases to trimming and J lost 5 bases; unmatched junction nucleotides: 4. CDR3 length: 15 amino acids. Germline V gene lookup returns CDR1 MDHEN and CDR2 SYDVKM. CDR3 protein: CASSLLAGGPDEQYF. DNA for the CDR3: TGTGCCAGCAGTTTACTAGCGGGGGGGCCCGACGAGCAGTACTTC.

The J gene is TRBJ1-1, the V gene TRBV27, with 9 bases lining up with TRBD1. Germline lookup yields CDR1 MNHEY and CDR2 SMNVEV (reference sequence). The CDR3 runs to 14 residues. The trim removed 2 bases at V and 10 bases at J, leaving 8 bases unmatched. The CDR3 sequence is CASSLLSGTGRAFF. The CDR3 bases are TGTGCCAGCAGTTTACTTTCCGGGACAGGGAGAGCTTTCTTT.

The chain recombines TRBV19 with TRBJ1-1; no reliable D call. Trimming cost V 4 bases and J 1 base, with 13 bases left between them. The CDR3 loop spans 15 amino acids. In germline, CDR1 is LNHDA, CDR2 SQIVND (reference sequence). CDR3 bases: TGTGCCAGTAGTAGATTGAGATTACCGAACACTGAAGCTTTCTTT. Amino acids: CASSRLRLPNTEAFF.